This T cell receptor beta chain was obtained from a study of CD8 T cell repertoires and HIV-1 epitope variants. Study details: Controls included no peptide, Ebola AY9 epitope, and a CMV, EBV, flu pool. Broader study findings: Of 8 or 9 antigen-specific beta clonotypes, six appeared to cross-react with escape variants.

In the case of this clone: The antigen is unknown.

Some clones are missing from TCRdb's copy, which holds only in-frame ones; the method was immunoSEQ multiplex PCR. This sample yields almost 5,500 clones, of which 66% are seen a single time; about 43% belongs to the top ten. Trimming left V 11 bases short and J 0 bases short, with 14 bases between. The CDR3 is 14 amino acids. CDR1 LNHNV and CDR2 YYDKDF come from the germline V gene (reference sequence). This TCR was sampled from a male donor with HIV. Specimen: cultured CD8+ T cells derived from PBMCs. The V gene is TRBV15, the J gene TRBJ1-3, with D hard to call. This chain's CDR3 is CAVSQWPSGNTIYF. The CDR3 DNA is TGTGCCGTCAGCCAGTGGCCCTCTGGAAACACCATATATTTT.